This is a list of T cell receptor beta chains from one sample in a study of T cell responses to AZD1222 COVID-19 vaccine. Assay: immunoSEQ multiplex PCR; the TCRdb copy retains only in-frame clones and omits some. The sample lists approximately 67,000 clones; approximately 83% were seen once. Sequencing was performed on peripheral blood, taken 28 days after the second AZD1222 dose. These receptors were collected from an adult who received the AZD1222 COVID-19 vaccine. CDR3s include the opening cysteine and the closing phenylalanine or tryptophan. The D gene is left open where the match is weak. The size of a clone is reported for some rows only, either as once, few or many, or as a class for expanded clones.

TRBV4-3,TRBJ1-6,.,.,TGCGCCAGCAGCCGCGGCATAGCGGGGCAGAATTCACCCCTCCACTTT,CASSRGIAGQNSPLHF
TRBV7-9,TRBJ2-3,.,TRBD2,TGTGCCAGCAGCCCCCCAGCGGGGCCCCCCACAGATACGCAGTATTTT,CASSPPAGPPTDTQYF
TRBV21-1,TRBJ2-1,.,.,TGTGCCAGCAGCAACCCCGCCCGGCCGCTCAATGAGCAGTTCTTC,CASSNPARPLNEQFF
TRBV29-1,TRBJ1-3,few,.,TGCAGCGTTGAACGGGGCTCGGGTGGAAACACCATATATTTT,CSVERGSGGNTIYF
TRBV6-6,TRBJ1-1,.,.,TGTGCCAGCAGTTACTCGTACACTGAAGCTTTCTTT,CASSYSYTEAFF
TRBV10-1,TRBJ2-7,.,.,TGCGCCCCCCTGGGGGCGACCTACGAGCAGTACTTC,CAPLGATYEQYF
TRBV5-1,TRBJ1-4,.,.,TGCGCCAGCAGCTTGGGGGTCAGGGCCCCAGGGAAACTGTTTTTT,CASSLGVRAPGKLFF
TRBV3-1/TRBV3-2,TRBJ2-7,.,TRBD1,TGTGCCATTCGACAGGGGGCTGGGGGCGAGCAGTACTTC,CAIRQGAGGEQYF
TRBV21-1,TRBJ1-6,.,.,TGTGCCAGCATACCGGGCCCCGTGGGATCACCCCTCCACTTT,CASIPGPVGSPLHF
TRBV5-5,TRBJ2-3,.,.,TGTGCCAGCAGCTTGTTGGGGGCCACAGATACGCAGTATTTT,CASSLLGATDTQYF
TRBV5-4,TRBJ1-5,.,TRBD1,TGTGCCAGCAGCTATGGACAGGATCAGCCCCAGCATTTT,CASSYGQDQPQHF
TRBV4-3,TRBJ1-1,.,TRBD1,TGCGCCAGCAGCGCACCCCGACAGGGGGCAAACACTGAAGCTTTCTTT,CASSAPRQGANTEAFF
TRBV7-2,TRBJ1-2,.,TRBD1,TGTGCCAGCAGCCGTATTATAAGGGACAGCTATGGCTACACCTTC,CASSRIIRDSYGYTF
TRBV2,TRBJ2-7,.,TRBD2,TGTGCCAGCACTCTAGCGGGGGGGCTCTACGAGCAGTACTTC,CASTLAGGLYEQYF
TRBV6-5,TRBJ1-2,.,TRBD1,TGTGCCAGTATCCTTTTGGGGACAGGGTACGGCTACACCTTC,CASILLGTGYGYTF
TRBV9,TRBJ2-2,once,.,TGTGCCAGCAGCGTAGGGCTCGGGACGGCGAACACCGGGGAGCTGTTTTTT,CASSVGLGTANTGELFF
TRBV4-3,TRBJ1-2,.,.,TGCGCCAGCAGCCAAGACCGACAGCGGGACTCGGGGGGCTACACCTTC,CASSQDRQRDSGGYTF
TRBV18,TRBJ2-5,.,.,TGTGCCAGCTCACCATCGAAAGAGACCCAGTACTTC,CASSPSKETQYF
TRBV20-1,TRBJ2-7,.,TRBD1,TGCAGTGCGAGTACTCCGGGACAGGGAATCCACGAGCAGTACTTC,CSASTPGQGIHEQYF
TRBV7-9,TRBJ2-2,.,.,TGTGCCAGCAGCCCCGCAGGCACCGGGGAGCTGTTTTTT,CASSPAGTGELFF
TRBV2,TRBJ1-5,.,TRBD1,TGTGCCAGCACCCGGGACAGGGAATCTCAGCCCCAGCATTTT,CASTRDRESQPQHF
TRBV27,TRBJ2-7,.,.,TGTGCCAGCAGTTTCTCAACCGGGACGGTCTCCTACGAGCAGTACTTC,CASSFSTGTVSYEQYF
TRBV20-1,TRBJ1-1,.,.,TGCAGCGTGGGGAACACTGAAGCTTTCTTT,CSVGNTEAFF
TRBV4-3,TRBJ2-6,.,.,TGCGCCAGCAGCCCTAGACCGACTAGGGTCGCCTCTGGGGCCAACGTCCTGACTTTC,CASSPRPTRVASGANVLTF
TRBV5-8,TRBJ2-7,.,.,TGTGCCAGCAGCTTGGCCCGGCTAGCCTACGAGCAGTACTTC,CASSLARLAYEQYF
TRBV6-6,TRBJ2-7,.,.,TGTGCCAGCAGTTACTTGAGGGTAAGAAGCGAGCAGTACTTC,CASSYLRVRSEQYF
TRBV5-1,TRBJ2-5,.,.,TGCGCCAGCAACTTGGGGGTAGATGTAGGGACCCAGTACTTC,CASNLGVDVGTQYF
TRBV4-2,TRBJ2-3,.,TRBD2,TGTGCCAGCAGCCAGCTCACTAGCGGGGGAGCCTCTAGCACAGATACGCAGTATTTT,CASSQLTSGGASSTDTQYF
TRBV19,TRBJ1-5,.,TRBD1,TGTGCCAGTAGTATGGGACAGGGCGGTCAGCCCCAGCATTTT,CASSMGQGGQPQHF
TRBV29-1,TRBJ2-2,.,TRBD1,TGCAGCGACTGGGACAGAAACACCGGGGAGCTGTTTTTT,CSDWDRNTGELFF
TRBV6-6,TRBJ1-2,.,.,TGTGCCAGTAGTAGGGATAGATCCGGCTACACCTTC,CASSRDRSGYTF
TRBV4-1,TRBJ1-5,once,.,TGCGCCAGCAGCCAAGAAGGGGCACAGCCCCAGCATTTT,CASSQEGAQPQHF
TRBV6-5,TRBJ1-3,.,.,TGTGCCAGCAGTACCTATCCCAGGGAAGGAAACACCATATATTTT,CASSTYPREGNTIYF
TRBV25-1,TRBJ2-1,.,TRBD2,TGTGCCAGCAGTGGGACTAGCGGGGGACCCTTAGGGGATGAGCAGTTCTTC,CASSGTSGGPLGDEQFF
TRBV6-4,TRBJ1-1,once,TRBD1,TGTGCCAGCGCCCAGGGGGCTGGGACTGAAGCTTTCTTT,CASAQGAGTEAFF
TRBV11-2,TRBJ2-4,.,TRBD2,TGTGCCAGCAGCGCCTACCCGGGACTAGAAGATCTAGCCAAAAACATTCAGTACTTC,CASSAYPGLEDLAKNIQYF
TRBV6-5,TRBJ1-4,.,.,TGTGCCAGCAGTTACTCACGGGACCAAAAACTGTTTTTT,CASSYSRDQKLFF
TRBV11-2,TRBJ1-4,.,.,TGTGCCAGCAGCTCTATTGCGTCCACAACTAATGAAAAACTGTTTTTT,CASSSIASTTNEKLFF
TRBV4-2,TRBJ2-7,.,.,TGTGCCAGCAGCCAAGGGTGGGCCTCCTACGAGCAGTACTTC,CASSQGWASYEQYF